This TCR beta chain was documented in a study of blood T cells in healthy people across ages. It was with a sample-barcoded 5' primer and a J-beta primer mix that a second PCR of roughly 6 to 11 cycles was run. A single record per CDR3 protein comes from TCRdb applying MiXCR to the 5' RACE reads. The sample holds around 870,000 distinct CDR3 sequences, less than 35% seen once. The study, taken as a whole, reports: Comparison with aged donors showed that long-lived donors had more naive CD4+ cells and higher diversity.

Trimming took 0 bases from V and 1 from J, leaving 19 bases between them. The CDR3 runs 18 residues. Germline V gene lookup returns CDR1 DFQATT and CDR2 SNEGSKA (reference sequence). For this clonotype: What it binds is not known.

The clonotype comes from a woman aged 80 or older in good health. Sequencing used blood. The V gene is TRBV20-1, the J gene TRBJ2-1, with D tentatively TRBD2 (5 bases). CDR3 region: CSAREPLSGSGSYNEQFF. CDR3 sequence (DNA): TGCAGTGCTAGAGAACCCTTGTCGGGGAGCGGATCCTACAATGAGCAGTTCTTC.